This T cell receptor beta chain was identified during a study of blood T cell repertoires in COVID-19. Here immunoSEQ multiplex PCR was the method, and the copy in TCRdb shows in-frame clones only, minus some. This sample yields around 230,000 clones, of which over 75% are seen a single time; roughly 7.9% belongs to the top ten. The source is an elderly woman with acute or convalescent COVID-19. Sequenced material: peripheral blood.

Here the CDR3 reads CASSRTARSSGANVLTF. The DNA of the CDR3 is TGTGCCAGCAGTCGGACAGCTCGAAGCTCTGGGGCCAACGTCCTGACTTTC. The chain couples TRBV6-6 to TRBJ2-6, with D tentatively TRBD1 (6 bases). V was trimmed by 5 bases and J by 0 bases, leaving 14 bases between them. This CDR3 comprises 17 residues. The V gene's germline CDR1 is MNHNY and CDR2 SVGAGI (reference sequence).